Listed below are T cell receptor beta chains from one sample, sequenced in a study of T cell repertoires in cytomegalovirus infection. TCRdb re-analysed the reads in MiXCR, keeping a single row per CDR3 protein. The profile shows about 260,000 distinct CDR3 sequences, roughly an eighth of them singletons. The sequencing sample was made of PBMCs. Receptor source: a human donor in good health (CMV status not recorded). Some clones in this sample may be carry-over from other donors' samples. CDR3s include the opening cysteine and the closing phenylalanine or tryptophan. Each record gives: V gene, clone size, J gene, D gene, CDR3 DNA, CDR3 protein. D genes are given only for firm matches. Clone size is shown for a subset of rows, as once, few, many or a class of expanded clone.

V gene: TRBV20-1
clone size: -
J gene: TRBJ2-3
D gene: TRBD1
CDR3 DNA: TGCAGTGCCACCAAAACAGGGGCTAGCACAGATACGCAGTATTTT
CDR3 protein: CSATKTGASTDTQYF

V gene: TRBV29-1
clone size: -
J gene: TRBJ2-1
D gene: -
CDR3 DNA: TGCAGCGTTGAATTAGGAGGGCAGAGAAATGAGCAGTTCTTC
CDR3 protein: CSVELGGQRNEQFF

V gene: TRBV7-2
clone size: many
J gene: TRBJ2-1
D gene: -
CDR3 DNA: TGTGCCAGCAGCCAGCGAGGAGGGGTCGCCTTCAATGAGCAGTTCTTC
CDR3 protein: CASSQRGGVAFNEQFF

V gene: TRBV27
clone size: many
J gene: TRBJ2-6
D gene: TRBD2
CDR3 DNA: TGTGCCAGCAGTTTAGCGGGGGGAACTCCTATCTCTGGGGCCAACGTCCTGACTTTC
CDR3 protein: CASSLAGGTPISGANVLTF

V gene: TRBV19
clone size: -
J gene: TRBJ2-2
D gene: -
CDR3 DNA: TGTGCCAGTAGAGACAGGACGAACACCGGGGAGCTGTTTTTT
CDR3 protein: CASRDRTNTGELFF

V gene: TRBV4-2
clone size: many
J gene: TRBJ2-7
D gene: -
CDR3 DNA: TGTGCCAGCAGCCAAGAACAACAGGGCCTCTCCTACGAGCAGTACTTC
CDR3 protein: CASSQEQQGLSYEQYF

V gene: TRBV5-1
clone size: -
J gene: TRBJ1-5
D gene: -
CDR3 DNA: TGCGCCAGCAGCTTGGAAACGGGGAGCAATCAGCCCCAGCATTTT
CDR3 protein: CASSLETGSNQPQHF

V gene: TRBV4-2
clone size: few
J gene: TRBJ1-4
D gene: TRBD1
CDR3 DNA: TGTGCCAGCAGCCAAGAAGCGGACGGGGACAGCCGCCATGAAAAACTGTTTTTT
CDR3 protein: CASSQEADGDSRHEKLFF

V gene: TRBV12-3/TRBV12-4
clone size: few
J gene: TRBJ1-1
D gene: -
CDR3 DNA: TGTGCCAGCAACGAGGAGAGGGAGAACACTGAAGCTTTCTTT
CDR3 protein: CASNEERENTEAFF

V gene: TRBV11-2
clone size: -
J gene: TRBJ2-3
D gene: TRBD2
CDR3 DNA: TGTGCCAGCAGTCCTCCGGGACTAGCATTAAATACGCAGTATTTT
CDR3 protein: CASSPPGLALNTQYF

V gene: TRBV3-1
clone size: few
J gene: TRBJ2-1
D gene: TRBD2
CDR3 DNA: TGTGCCAGCAGCCGGGTTAGCGGGAGTGTTAACAATGAGCAGTTCTTC
CDR3 protein: CASSRVSGSVNNEQFF

V gene: TRBV20-1
clone size: few
J gene: TRBJ2-2
D gene: TRBD1
CDR3 DNA: TGCAGTGCGCAAAAACAGGGGGACACCGGGGAGCTGTTTTTT
CDR3 protein: CSAQKQGDTGELFF

V gene: TRBV18
clone size: -
J gene: TRBJ2-7
D gene: -
CDR3 DNA: TGTGCCAGCTCACCACAAGGCTCGCAGGAGCAGTACTTC
CDR3 protein: CASSPQGSQEQYF

V gene: TRBV20-1
clone size: -
J gene: TRBJ1-1
D gene: TRBD1
CDR3 DNA: TGCAGTGTCATACAGGGGGCGAGGACTGAAGCTTTCTTT
CDR3 protein: CSVIQGARTEAFF

V gene: TRBV6-1
clone size: many
J gene: TRBJ1-5
D gene: TRBD1
CDR3 DNA: TGTGCCAGCAGTGCAAGAGCGACAGGGGCCAACCTCAATCAGCCCCAGCATTTT
CDR3 protein: CASSARATGANLNQPQHF

V gene: TRBV7-2
clone size: many
J gene: TRBJ2-2
D gene: TRBD1
CDR3 DNA: TGTGCCAGCAGCTTACAGGGGGTCGGGGAGCTGTTTTTT
CDR3 protein: CASSLQGVGELFF

V gene: TRBV28
clone size: -
J gene: TRBJ1-5
D gene: TRBD1
CDR3 DNA: TGTGCCAGCAGTTTATGGTTGGGACAGGGGCACCAGCCCCAGCATTTT
CDR3 protein: CASSLWLGQGHQPQHF

V gene: TRBV4-2
clone size: many
J gene: TRBJ2-2
D gene: -
CDR3 DNA: TGTGCCAGCAGCCACCCGACATCCGCGAACACCGGGGAGCTGTTTTTT
CDR3 protein: CASSHPTSANTGELFF

V gene: TRBV7-9
clone size: many
J gene: TRBJ1-1
D gene: -
CDR3 DNA: TGTGCCAGCAGCGATGGGCGCAGGAACACTGAAGCTTTCTTT
CDR3 protein: CASSDGRRNTEAFF

V gene: TRBV19
clone size: -
J gene: TRBJ2-4
D gene: -
CDR3 DNA: TGTGCCAGTAACCCCTCCGCGGGAAACATTCAGTACTTC
CDR3 protein: CASNPSAGNIQYF

V gene: TRBV5-1
clone size: few
J gene: TRBJ2-5
D gene: TRBD2
CDR3 DNA: TGCGCCAGCAGCTCGATGAGGACTAGCGGCCAAGAGACCCAGTACTTC
CDR3 protein: CASSSMRTSGQETQYF

V gene: TRBV14
clone size: few
J gene: TRBJ1-2
D gene: -
CDR3 DNA: TGTGCCAGCAGCCACAGGGCAAGCCGATCTAACTATGGCTACACCTTC
CDR3 protein: CASSHRASRSNYGYTF

V gene: TRBV19
clone size: few
J gene: TRBJ1-1
D gene: TRBD1
CDR3 DNA: TGTGCCAGTAAACTGGGACAGGGAATGAACACTGAAGCTTTCTTT
CDR3 protein: CASKLGQGMNTEAFF

V gene: TRBV7-9
clone size: -
J gene: TRBJ2-3
D gene: -
CDR3 DNA: TGTGCCAGCAGTCCGGACAACACAGATACGCAGTATTTT
CDR3 protein: CASSPDNTDTQYF

V gene: TRBV20-1
clone size: many
J gene: TRBJ2-4
D gene: -
CDR3 DNA: TGCAGTGCTAGAGAGCTAAGACTAGTCAGCATTCAGTACTTC
CDR3 protein: CSARELRLVSIQYF

V gene: TRBV14
clone size: few
J gene: TRBJ2-1
D gene: -
CDR3 DNA: TGTGCCAGCAGCCGGCAGTGGGGGGTCAATGAGCAGTTCTTC
CDR3 protein: CASSRQWGVNEQFF

V gene: TRBV12-3/TRBV12-4
clone size: -
J gene: TRBJ2-1
D gene: -
CDR3 DNA: TGTGCCAGCAGTTTGGAGGGCTATGAGCAGTTCTTC
CDR3 protein: CASSLEGYEQFF

V gene: TRBV5-1
clone size: many
J gene: TRBJ1-1
D gene: -
CDR3 DNA: TGCGCCAGCAGCTTTGTCTTTAGGGGAGGAGGGAACACTGAAGCTTTCTTT
CDR3 protein: CASSFVFRGGGNTEAFF

V gene: TRBV7-2
clone size: -
J gene: TRBJ1-1
D gene: -
CDR3 DNA: TGTGCCAGCAGCTTATATGGGGATATAAGCACTGAAGCTTTCTTT
CDR3 protein: CASSLYGDISTEAFF

V gene: TRBV4-2
clone size: many
J gene: TRBJ2-2
D gene: TRBD2
CDR3 DNA: TGTGCCAGCAGCCAAGAGAAATTAGCGGGAGGTATCGGGGAGCTGTTTTTT
CDR3 protein: CASSQEKLAGGIGELFF

V gene: TRBV28
clone size: many
J gene: TRBJ2-7
D gene: TRBD1
CDR3 DNA: TGTGCCAGCAGTTTTGGGGGACAGGGGGCCACCTACGAGCAGTACTTC
CDR3 protein: CASSFGGQGATYEQYF

V gene: TRBV29-1
clone size: few
J gene: TRBJ1-1
D gene: -
CDR3 DNA: TGCAGCGTTTATATCCCGGGACACGAGAACACTGAAGCTTTCTTT
CDR3 protein: CSVYIPGHENTEAFF

V gene: TRBV28
clone size: -
J gene: TRBJ2-7
D gene: TRBD2
CDR3 DNA: TGTGCCAGCAGTTTATATCTGGGGGGGTCGTATGAGCAGTACTTC
CDR3 protein: CASSLYLGGSYEQYF

V gene: TRBV14
clone size: -
J gene: TRBJ1-1
D gene: TRBD1
CDR3 DNA: TGTGCCAGCAGCCAAGATCTGGCCGGGACAGGGGTAAAAGCTTTCTTT
CDR3 protein: CASSQDLAGTGVKAFF

V gene: TRBV6-2/TRBV6-3
clone size: -
J gene: TRBJ2-3
D gene: TRBD2
CDR3 DNA: TGTGCCAGCGAACGTAGCGGGAGTGGTGGTACGCAGTATTTT
CDR3 protein: CASERSGSGGTQYF

V gene: TRBV7-2
clone size: many
J gene: TRBJ2-1
D gene: -
CDR3 DNA: TGTGCCAGCAGCTTCAGGCTAGTCGACTACAATGAGCAGTTCTTC
CDR3 protein: CASSFRLVDYNEQFF

V gene: TRBV5-1
clone size: -
J gene: TRBJ2-1
D gene: TRBD1
CDR3 DNA: TGCGCCAGCAGCGTGGACGGGACAGGGCCCCCCTATGAGCAGTTCTTC
CDR3 protein: CASSVDGTGPPYEQFF

V gene: TRBV28
clone size: few
J gene: TRBJ2-4
D gene: -
CDR3 DNA: TGTGCCAGCAGCCCTGATATGACAGACCGCAAAAACATTCAGTACTTC
CDR3 protein: CASSPDMTDRKNIQYF

V gene: TRBV7-8
clone size: many
J gene: TRBJ1-1
D gene: -
CDR3 DNA: TGTGCCAGCAGCTTAATTAGATCGACTGAAGCTTTCTTT
CDR3 protein: CASSLIRSTEAFF